The 4 T cell receptor beta chains in this list originate from one sample, sequenced in a study of early T cells in non-severe SARS-CoV-2 infection. TCRdb redid the calling of the 5' RACE reads with MiXCR, one entry per CDR3 protein. The sample has about 77,000 distinct CDR3 sequences, approximately 15% seen once; the top ten hold around 2.6%. The specimen sequenced was whole blood. The origin of the receptors is an adult who was a healthcare worker with PCR-confirmed SARS-CoV-2 infection or an uninfected control (not recorded which).

The chain combines TRBV7-9 with TRBJ1-2; TRBD1 aligns across 7 bases. The CDR3 contains 15 residues. Germline V gives CDR1 SEHNR, CDR2 FQNEAQ (reference sequence). V lost 7 bases, J lost 3 bases, and 11 bases stayed unmatched. The CDR3 loop reads CASTIGGGQDYGYTF. The CDR3 nucleotides read TGTGCCAGCACTATTGGAGGGGGCCAAGACTATGGCTACACCTTC.

The table lists this clonotype with many counts. V gene TRBV6-5 combines with J gene TRBJ2-2; 10 bases are shared with TRBD1. CDR1 and CDR2 from the germline V gene are MNHEY and SVGAGI. The CDR3 totals 14 residues. Losses at the gene ends were 5 bases for V and 6 bases for J; bases not matched to a gene: 3. Here the CDR3 reads CASSRDRGAGELFF. Written as DNA, the CDR3 is TGTGCCAGCAGTCGGGACAGGGGAGCCGGGGAGCTGTTTTTT.

This chain connects TRBV6-2 or TRBV6-3 to TRBJ1-1; the D gene is possibly TRBD1 (6 bases). The CDR3 runs 14 residues. Trimming took off 8 bases at V and 4 bases at J, with 17 bases between the two ends. Germline V gene lookup returns CDR1 MNHEY and CDR2 SVGEGT. The CDR3 DNA reads TGTGCCAGCCGGAACGGGGGCCCTCGCACTGAAGCTTTCTTT. Its translation is CASRNGGPRTEAFF.

The J gene is TRBJ2-7, the V gene TRBV3-1, with D possibly matching TRBD2 (6 bases). CDR1 and CDR2 from the germline V gene are LGHDT and YNNKEL (reference sequence). V was shortened by 1 base and J by 1 base, with 8 bases between the two germline ends. The CDR3 length is 14 residues. CDR3 DNA: TGTGCCAGCAGCCAAGCGGGGGAGTCCTACGAGCAGTACTTC. Its translation: CASSQAGESYEQYF.